One sample yielded the 21 T cell receptor beta chains listed below, sequenced in a study of blood T cells in healthy people across ages (dated by TCRdb to 2013 to 2016). The library was prepared using 5' RACE. Sequencing was performed on an Illumina HiSeq 2500. The second PCR ran for roughly 7 to 12 cycles and used a J-beta primer mix along with a sample-barcoded 5' primer. TCRdb handled the public reads itself, with Q25 trimming in fastp and clone calling in MiXCR, and kept productive beta chains. Under each unique CDR3 protein, matching rows form one entry showing the most common genes and DNA. The sample profile shows 550,000 to 650,000 distinct CDR3 sequences; roughly 31% of them were found once. More than 15% of the sample belongs to the ten largest clones. The source material was blood. All receptors come from a woman aged 80 or over in good health.

The rearrangement joins TRBV5-1 to TRBJ2-7, with 8 bases fitting TRBD2. Germline V CDR1 and CDR2: SGHRS, YFSETQ. The CDR3 consists of 17 residues. With 5 bases clipped from V and 7 bases from J, the junction kept 20 bases outside the gene matches. This CDR3 reads CASSLGFWRGENNEQYF. The CDR3 DNA follows: TGCGCCAGCAGTCTGGGGTTCTGGCGGGGGGAAAACAATGAGCAGTACTTC. Combining the CDR3 with reference TRBV5-1 and TRBJ2-7 gives the whole variable domain KAGVTQTPRYLIKTRGQQVTLSCSPISGHRSVSWYQQTPGQGLQFLFEYFSETQRNKGNFPGRFSGRQFSNSRSEMNVSTLELGDSALYLCASSLGFWRGENNEQYFGPGTRLTVT.

The chain carries TRBV12-3 or TRBV12-4 and TRBJ2-2; D gene unclear. Deletions cut 7 bases from V and 6 bases from J, with 9 bases between. The CDR3 totals 12 residues. The CDR3 protein is CASNPGPGELFF. The CDR3 DNA reads as TGTGCCAGCAACCCCGGCCCCGGGGAGCTGTTTTTT.

Concerning this clonotype: A much larger clone sits a single nucleotide away, making a read error possible. This sequence joins TRBV4-2 and TRBJ2-5, with D uncertain. Germline loops: CDR1 LGHNA, CDR2 YNFKEQ. V was cut by 1 base and J by 11 bases, with 23 bases left in between. The CDR3 has 16 amino acids. The CDR3 is CASSQGTFTTGNEQYF. CDR3 DNA: TGTGCCAGCAGCCAAGGAACGTTTACTACGGGCAATGAGCAGTACTTC.

This clonotype was found many times. Just one base apart from a much larger clone, this may be a read error. This chain joins TRBV5-1 and TRBJ2-5, with no clear D. The CDR3 is made up of 15 amino acids. Trimming took off 0 bases at V and 11 bases at J, with 20 bases between the two ends. From germline, CDR1 is SGHRS and CDR2 YFSETQ. The DNA of the CDR3 is TGCGCCAGCAGCTTGGCCCTGAGTACGAACAATGAGCAGTACTTC. It yields the protein CASSLALSTNNEQYF.

The genes are TRBV3-1 and TRBJ2-1, with D possibly matching TRBD1 (7 bases). The CDR3 is 15 amino acids. CDR1 and CDR2 from the germline V gene are LGHDT and YNNKEL (reference sequence). V lost 0 bases, J lost 7 bases, and 13 bases lay in between. CDR3 residues: CASSQESRGANEQFF. The CDR3 region has the DNA TGTGCCAGCAGCCAAGAAAGCAGGGGGGCAAATGAGCAGTTCTTC.

This clonotype was detected a few times. This sequence joins TRBV20-1 and TRBJ1-2; D uncertain. CDR1 and CDR2 (germline): DFQATT, SNEGSKA (reference sequence). The CDR3 loop spans 12 amino acids. V lost 3 bases and J lost 0, with 5 bases in between. This CDR3 reads CSASRPNYGYTF. The CDR3 DNA reads as TGCAGTGCTAGCAGGCCTAACTATGGCTACACCTTC.

The chain combines TRBV12-3 or TRBV12-4 with TRBJ1-2, with TRBD1 as a possible D gene (5 bases). Trimming removed 6 bases from V and 2 bases from J, with 16 bases in between. This CDR3 has 15 amino acids. The CDR3 nucleotides read TGTGCCAGCAGGGGGGGATGGGATGGCAACTATGGCTACACCTTC. Protein product: CASRGGWDGNYGYTF.

This rearrangement joins TRBV6-5 to TRBJ1-1, with a weak D call TRBD1 (6 bases). V lost 7 bases and J lost 6, with 21 bases in between. The CDR3 length is 15 residues. Germline CDR1 and CDR2: MNHEY and SVGAGI. The CDR3 protein is CASTVMRGARAEAFF. CDR3 in DNA: TGTGCCAGCACCGTAATGAGGGGGGCAAGGGCTGAAGCTTTCTTT.

In DNA, the CDR3 is TGCAGTGCTGGGAGGCCCTCCTACGAGCAGTACTTC. Translating gives CSAGRPSYEQYF. The chain is built from TRBV20-1 and TRBJ2-7; D is possibly TRBD2 (6 bases). Germline loops: CDR1 DFQATT, CDR2 SNEGSKA (reference sequence). The V end lost 5 bases, the J end lost 0 bases, and 8 bases lay between the germline ends. The CDR3 is made up of 12 amino acids.

V usage is TRBV30 and J usage is TRBJ1-4, with D possibly TRBD1 on 5 matching bases. Per the germline V gene, CDR1 is GTSNPN and CDR2 is SVGIG (reference sequence). This CDR3 region has 13 residues. The V gene lost 1 base and the J gene lost 8 bases, with 11 bases spanning the gap. CDR3 coding DNA: TGTGCCTGGAGTGGCGGGGGGGAAGAAAAACTGTTTTTT. This sequence encodes CAWSGGGEEKLFF.

Of note for this clonotype: A much larger clone lies one base from this, so it may be a read error. V gene TRBV20-1 combines with J gene TRBJ2-7, with D tentatively TRBD2 (6 bases). The CDR3 extends over 13 amino acids. The germline V gene encodes CDR1 DFQATT and CDR2 SNEGSKA (reference sequence). The germline V and J ends were trimmed by 5 bases and 3 bases, with 14 bases remaining between them. The DNA for the CDR3 is TGCAGTGCTGGAGGGCGGACGATCTACGAGCAGTACTTC. This gives the protein CSAGGRTIYEQYF.

The table lists this clonotype with many counts. The chain couples TRBV20-1 to TRBJ2-1; no clear D gene. The CDR3 runs 12 residues. V lost 6 bases and J lost 5, with 11 bases in between. Germline V CDR1 and CDR2: DFQATT, SNEGSKA (reference sequence). The CDR3 bases are TGCAGTGCGAACAAGTTAAACAATGAGCAGTTCTTC. Its translation is CSANKLNNEQFF.

Turning to this clonotype: With a much larger clone just one base away, this may be a read error. This chain uses TRBV4-2 with TRBJ1-1, with 7 bases identical to TRBD1. The CDR3 runs 15 residues. The germline CDR1 and CDR2 sequences are LGHNA and YNFKEQ. DNA for the CDR3: TGTGCCAGCAGCCCTCTGGACAGGTCTTACACTGGAGCTTTCTTT. This codes for CASSPLDRSYTGAFF.

The sample holds many counts of this clonotype. V usage is TRBV4-1 and J usage is TRBJ2-3; 7 nucleotides line up with TRBD1. Germline V gene sequence: CDR1 MGHRA, CDR2 YSYEKL. This CDR3 has 15 amino acids. The trim removed 0 bases at V and 2 bases at J, leaving 2 bases unmatched. CDR3 sequence: CASSQDQGDTDTQYF. The CDR3 nucleotides are TGCGCCAGCAGCCAAGATCAGGGGGACACAGATACGCAGTATTTT.

This clonotype was counted ten times or more. A much larger clone lies one base from this, so it may be a read error. J is TRBJ2-7 and V is TRBV6-1; D gene ambiguous. Germline CDR1 and CDR2: MNHNS and SASEGT. The CDR3 is 12 amino acids. The germline V and J ends were trimmed by 5 bases and 0 bases, with 5 bases remaining between them. The CDR3 DNA follows: TGTGCCAGCAGTCCCTACTCCTACGAGCAGTACTTC. Its protein product is CASSPYSYEQYF.

The CDR3 nucleotides read TGTGCCAGCAGTTACTCGATTGGGGGAAGCGCTGCCGGGGAGCTGTTTTTT. It specifies CASSYSIGGSAAGELFF. The V gene is TRBV6-5, the J gene TRBJ2-2, with D perhaps being TRBD1 or TRBD2 (5 bases each). CDR1 and CDR2 from the germline V gene are MNHEY and SVGAGI. The CDR3 extends over 17 amino acids. V was clipped by 0 bases and J by 6 bases, with 17 bases between them.

This clonotype was recorded many times. The rearrangement joins TRBV28 to TRBJ2-4, with TRBD2 matching over 9 bases. The CDR3 is made up of 20 amino acids. The V gene's germline CDR1 is MDHEN and CDR2 SYDVKM. The ends lost 1 base at V and 4 bases at J; junction bases unmatched: 17. The CDR3 sequence is CASSLLSRFGAGGTKNIQYF. In DNA, the CDR3 is TGTGCCAGCAGTTTATTGTCCCGCTTTGGAGCGGGGGGAACAAAAAACATTCAGTACTTC.

About this clonotype: This could be a read error, since a much larger clone is one nucleotide away. V and J are TRBV2 and TRBJ1-1; 7 nucleotides align to TRBD1. The V and J ends lost 11 bases and 9 bases, in that order; junction bases with no gene match: 15. Germline loops: CDR1 SNHLY, CDR2 FYNNEI. The CDR3 is 13 residues long. The CDR3 region is CAGTLETGPKAFF. The CDR3 nucleotides are TGTGCCGGCACCTTAGAGACAGGGCCCAAAGCTTTCTTT.

This clonotype was picked up many times. The chain employs TRBV7-2 and TRBJ1-2; D remains ambiguous. Germline V gives CDR1 SGHTA, CDR2 FQGNSA. The CDR3 spans 13 residues. The V end lost 3 bases, the J end lost 3 bases, and 8 bases lay between the germline ends. The CDR3 sequence is CASSFRQHYGYTF. As DNA, the CDR3 is TGTGCCAGCAGCTTCCGACAACACTATGGCTACACCTTC.

This chain joins TRBV30 and TRBJ1-4, with D possibly being TRBD1 (6 bases). This CDR3 contains 16 residues. Trimming removed 0 bases from V and 7 bases from J, with 18 bases in between. CDR1 is GTSNPN, CDR2 SVGIG, per germline (reference sequence). The CDR3 nucleotides read TGTGCCTGGAGTGTACTTCTGGGGACACTGTCTGAAAAACTGTTTTTT. It yields the protein CAWSVLLGTLSEKLFF.

The table lists this clonotype with many counts. The V call is TRBV7-8, the J call TRBJ2-5; D is unclear. V was clipped by 2 bases and J by 4 bases, with 8 bases between them. Looked up from germline, CDR1 is SGHVS and CDR2 is FQNEAQ. This CDR3 contains 13 residues. This CDR3 reads CASSLTGPETQYF. CDR3 nucleotide sequence: TGTGCCAGCAGCTTAACCGGTCCAGAGACCCAGTACTTC.